The 20 T cell receptor beta chains below come from one sample, sequenced in a study of metastatic and nonmetastatic thyroid tumors. Thyroid surgery was performed in patients who had received no treatment beforehand. TCRdb ran MiXCR on the PCR reads. The table includes 15,000 to 20,000 clones, around a sixth detected once. Specimen: blood. The receptors here all came from a female donor with papillary thyroid cancer or a benign thyroid nodule (not recorded which). Some clones in this sample may be carry-over from other donors' samples.

This clone was seen many times. The sample carries other DNA sequences with the same CDR3. This chain joins TRBV5-1 and TRBJ2-2, with 10 bases fitting TRBD1. CDR1 is SGHRS and CDR2 is YFSETQ in the germline V gene. The V segment lost 4 bases and the J segment 0 bases; nucleotides outside the gene matches: 9. The CDR3 is 18 residues long. CDR3 sequence (DNA): TGCGCCAGCAGCACATCTCCGACAGGGGGCGCGAACACCGGGGAGCTGTTTTTT. It codes for CASSTSPTGGANTGELFF.

This clone was observed a few times. The chain has TRBV6-1 and TRBJ1-5; weak D call: TRBD1 (6 bases). V lost 0 bases to trimming and J lost 2 bases, with 8 bases between them. Per the germline V gene, CDR1 is MNHNS and CDR2 is SASEGT. The CDR3 runs to 15 residues. Here the CDR3 DNA reads TGTGCCAGCAGTGAAGCGGCAGGGGGCAATCAGCCCCAGCATTTT. It yields the protein CASSEAAGGNQPQHF.

This clone rates as medium-sized. The J gene is TRBJ2-1, the V gene TRBV24-1, with 9 bases aligning to TRBD2. The junction had 9 bases not matched to a gene; V was cut back by 3 bases and J by 7 bases. Germline CDR1 is KGHDR and CDR2 is SFDVKD. This CDR3 contains 16 residues. CDR3 bases: TGTGCCACCAGTGATCCGGCGGGGGGGCGAAGAAATGAGCAGTTCTTC. Amino acids: CATSDPAGGRRNEQFF.

This chain joins TRBV9 and TRBJ2-7, with TRBD2 identical over 11 bases. The CDR3 is made up of 16 amino acids. Germline-derived CDR1 and CDR2 are SGDLS and YYNGEE. V gave up 0 bases and J gave up 1 base; unmatched junction bases: 3. CDR3 coding DNA: TGTGCCAGCAGCGTAGGACTAGCGGGACCTTCCTACGAGCAGTACTTC. Residues: CASSVGLAGPSYEQYF.

This clone was detected ten times or more. The chain carries TRBV5-1 and TRBJ2-1, with 11 positions matching TRBD2. The CDR3 spans 17 residues. Per germline, CDR1 SGHRS and CDR2 YFSETQ. V gave up 0 bases and J gave up 2 bases; unmatched junction bases: 4. CDR3 region: CASSLAPGLAAYNEQFF. The CDR3 bases are TGCGCCAGCAGCTTGGCGCCGGGACTAGCGGCCTACAATGAGCAGTTCTTC.

This clone was recorded many times. The rearrangement links TRBV5-1 to TRBJ2-5; 13 nucleotides agree with TRBD2. Trimming cost V 5 bases and J 3 bases; bases outside gene matches: 4. The CDR3 covers 15 residues. Germline values: CDR1 SGHRS, CDR2 YFSETQ. The CDR3 DNA is TGCGCCAGCAGTCTGGGGACTAGCGGGGAAGAGACCCAGTACTTC. The encoded protein is CASSLGTSGEETQYF.

This clone was recorded a few times. With a much larger clone just one base away, this may be a read error. Other DNA sequences of this sample code for an identical CDR3. V is TRBV19 and J is TRBJ1-1; D remains unclear. Germline CDR1 and CDR2: LNHDA and SQIVND (reference sequence). The CDR3 has 11 residues. The CDR3 DNA follows: TGTGCCAGCGGGCTATTGGCCGAAGCTTTCTTC. Amino acid sequence: CASGLLAEAFF.

This clone occurred many times. The chain uses TRBV20-1 and TRBJ1-1; perhaps TRBD1 as D (5 bases). This CDR3 comprises 13 residues. Germline CDR1 and CDR2: DFQATT and SNEGSKA (reference sequence). The CDR3 loop reads CRPKKGLNTEAFF. The CDR3, as DNA: TGCAGACCGAAGAAGGGGCTGAACACTGAAGCTTTCTTT.

This clone is classed as medium-sized. CDR3: CASKTGGGYNEQFF. CDR3 DNA sequence: TGTGCCAGCAAAACCGGGGGGGGTTACAATGAGCAGTTCTTC. The chain joins TRBV12-3 or TRBV12-4 to TRBJ2-1; the match to TRBD2 covers 8 bases. This CDR3 has 14 residues. J lost 4 bases, V lost 7 bases, and 6 bases had no gene match.

Sample share makes this clone medium-sized. The chain is built from TRBV12-3 or TRBV12-4 and TRBJ1-2; 9 nucleotides match TRBD1. V lost 6 bases and J lost 7; bases outside the gene matches: 9. The CDR3 covers 14 residues. The CDR3 DNA reads TGTGCCAGCAGCTACGAACAGGGGGCGGTTGGCTACACCTTC. Its protein product is CASSYEQGAVGYTF.

In its sample, this clone was seen many times. This chain uses TRBV19 with TRBJ1-1; 9 bases are a match to TRBD1. The CDR3 runs to 12 residues. V dropped 7 bases and J dropped 6; count of bases not matched to a gene: 3. Germline V gives CDR1 LNHDA, CDR2 SQIVND (reference sequence). CDR3 protein: CASIRQGAEAFF. CDR3 DNA: TGTGCCAGTATCAGACAGGGGGCTGAAGCTTTCTTT.

The CDR3 coding sequence is TGTGCCAGCAGTGAATTGGCAGGGACCTCTAGGACCTTC. Translated, it gives CASSELAGTSRTF. J is TRBJ1-2 and V is TRBV6-1, with a weak D call TRBD1 (5 bases). The CDR3 is 13 residues long. Trimming removed 2 bases from V and 14 bases from J, with 18 bases in between. Germline-derived CDR1 and CDR2 are MNHNS and SASEGT.

This clone was detected a few times. Sequence at one end of the junction differs from germline and may be a read error. The V call is TRBV6-6, the J call TRBJ2-3, with D possibly being TRBD2 (5 bases). Germline CDR1 MNHNY, CDR2 SVGAGI (reference sequence). The CDR3 sequence is 17 residues long. CDR3 sequence (DNA): TGTGCCAGCGGTTACTCGTTTGGGCGGGTGGGAACAGATACGCAGTATTTT. Translation: CASGYSFGRVGTDTQYF.

In its sample, this clone was seen many times. The gene calls are TRBV20-1 and TRBJ1-6; maybe TRBD1 (6 bases). The CDR3 spans 14 residues. Germline CDR1 is DFQATT and CDR2 is SNEGSKA (reference sequence). V was trimmed by 6 bases and J by 9 bases, leaving 18 bases between them. The CDR3 region has the DNA TGCAGTGCCGGGACGGCAGGGGTAGGTTCACCCCTCCACTTT. This sequence encodes CSAGTAGVGSPLHF.

This clone was picked up many times. The chain combines TRBV7-2 with TRBJ1-3; TRBD1 matches 7 bases. J lost 5 bases, V lost 5 bases, and 6 bases had no gene match. Germline-derived CDR1 and CDR2 are SGHTA and FQGNSA. CDR3 length: 14 residues. The CDR3 region is CASSQGVGRNTIYF. In nucleotides, the CDR3 is TGTGCCAGCAGCCAGGGGGTAGGGCGAAACACCATATATTTT.

By frequency in the sample, this clone is medium-sized. The chain combines TRBV6-1 with TRBJ2-5; 16 bases align to TRBD2. There are 17 residues in the CDR3. Germline assignment: CDR1 MNHNS and CDR2 SASEGT. The V and J ends lost 5 bases and 4 bases, in that order; junction bases with no gene match: 7. The CDR3 bases are TGTGCCAGCAGTTCGCCGGGACTAGCGGGAGGGGGAGAGACCCAGTACTTC. Protein sequence: CASSSPGLAGGGETQYF.

In this sample, this clone turned up many times. The chain joins TRBV6-5 to TRBJ2-5; possibly TRBD1 for D (6 bases). V lost 2 bases, J lost 4 bases, and 8 bases lay in between. CDR1 and CDR2 (germline): MNHEY, SVGAGI. The CDR3 loop spans 13 amino acids. CDR3 sequence reads: CASSYVQGETQYF. CDR3 sequence (DNA): TGTGCCAGCAGTTACGTACAGGGAGAGACCCAGTACTTC.

This clone occurred many times. The chain links TRBV9 to TRBJ1-4; the match to TRBD1 covers 7 bases. This CDR3 is 14 amino acids long. Germline V CDR1 and CDR2: SGDLS, YYNGEE. Trimming at V came to 2 bases and at J to 4 bases, leaving 2 bases not matched to a gene. This CDR3 is CASSVGQRNEKLFF. In DNA, the CDR3 is TGTGCCAGCAGCGTGGGACAGCGTAATGAAAAACTGTTTTTT.

This clone showed up just once. The CDR3 coding sequence is TGTGCCTATTTACCGACCGGCGGGATCGGCACTGAAGCTTTCTTT. Its protein product is CAYLPTGGIGTEAFF. The V and J genes are TRBV30 and TRBJ1-1; no definite D call. The V end was cut by 7 bases, the J end by 4 bases, with 22 bases between. The germline CDR1 and CDR2 sequences are GTSNPN and SVGIG (reference sequence). The CDR3 spans 15 residues.

The chain joins TRBV6-1 to TRBJ2-7, with D possibly TRBD1 on 7 matching bases. V dropped 6 bases and J dropped 0 bases, with 21 bases sitting between them. This CDR3 has 17 amino acids. Germline V CDR1 and CDR2: MNHNS, SASEGT. CDR3 nucleotide sequence: TGTGCCAGCAGGACGGGGGACAGTGTATTTTTCTCCTACGAGCAGTACTTC. Its protein product is CASRTGDSVFFSYEQYF.